Here is one T cell receptor (beta chain) with its context. These data belong to a study of blood T cell repertoires in COVID-19. In the study overall: Collection of acute and convalescent COVID-19 samples took place in the United States, Italy and Spain.

Germline CDR1 is MNHEY and CDR2 is SVGAGI. The CDR3 is 13 amino acids. V gave up 8 bases and J gave up 5 bases, with 16 bases separating them. The protocol was immunoSEQ multiplex PCR, while the TCRdb copy is restricted to in-frame clones and leaves out a portion. Seen here are some 190,000 clones, roughly 86% observed once, and the top ten hold about 5.1%. This sequence was found in an older woman with active or convalescent COVID-19. Sequencing was performed on peripheral blood. J is TRBJ2-7 and V is TRBV6-5, with D perhaps matching TRBD1 (6 bases). CDR3 bases: TGTGCCAGCGCCGACGTTAACAGGGACGAGCAGTACTTC. This sequence encodes CASADVNRDEQYF.